Following are 22 T cell receptor beta chains from one sample sequenced in a study of cytomegalovirus exposure and HLA in healthy donors. Amplification used 60 Vbeta primers and 13 Jbeta primers. The data were produced by immunoSEQ multiplex PCR, yet TCRdb's version contains in-frame clones alone and is incomplete. The sample has about 140,000 clones, 80% seen once. The material sequenced was PBMCs. Receptors were obtained from a man between 40 and 49 years old in good health and CMV-seronegative.

The chain carries TRBV7-2 and TRBJ2-3; 8 positions agree with TRBD1. The ends lost 7 bases at V and 4 bases at J; junction bases unmatched: 7. The CDR3 length is 14 residues. The germline CDR1 and CDR2 sequences are SGHTA and FQGNSA. For the CDR3, the DNA is TGTGCCAGCAACATCCGACAGGGGCCAGATACGCAGTATTTT. This encodes CASNIRQGPDTQYF. Supplemented by reference TRBV7-2 and TRBJ2-3, the full variable domain reads GAGVSQSPSNKVTEKGKDVELRCDPISGHTALYWYRQSLGQGLEFLIYFQGNSAPDKSGLPSDRFSAERTGGSVSTLTIQRTQQEDSAVYLCASNIRQGPDTQYFGPGTRLTVL.

As for this clone: Germline and junction disagree at one end, which may indicate a read error. The chain carries TRBV10-3 and TRBJ2-6; D is uncertain. Germline CDR1 is ENHRY and CDR2 is SYGVKD. CDR3 length: 14 amino acids. CDR3 bases: TGTGCCAGCAGTGACAACTCTGGGGCCAACGTCCTGACTTTC. Residues: CASSDNSGANVLTF.

About this clone: The junction shows a germline mismatch at one end, possibly a read error. The chain employs TRBV4-1 and TRBJ1-6; D might be TRBD1 (6 bases). Germline V lookup: CDR1 MGHRA, CDR2 YSYEKL. The CDR3 consists of 17 residues. The CDR3 loop reads CASRQGWTQGFNSPLHF. The CDR3 DNA reads TGCGCCAGCAGGCAAGGGTGGACACAGGGCTTTAATTCACCCCTCCACTTT.

The chain joins TRBV4-2 to TRBJ2-1; tentative D call: TRBD2 (5 bases). Trimming cost V 5 bases and J 5 bases, with 25 bases left between them. This CDR3 has 18 amino acids. Germline V gene sequence: CDR1 LGHNA, CDR2 YNFKEQ. The CDR3 is CASSLHPRPAADDNEQFF. The CDR3 nucleotides are TGTGCCAGCAGCTTACACCCGCGGCCAGCGGCGGACGACAATGAGCAGTTCTTC.

The chain uses TRBV27 and TRBJ1-2, with 7 bases lining up with TRBD1. Per the germline V gene, CDR1 is MNHEY and CDR2 is SMNVEV (reference sequence). J gave up 5 bases and V 10 bases, and 10 bases lay outside the gene matches. The length of the CDR3 is 13 residues. CDR3 in amino acids: CATLRQGGYGYTF. The CDR3 coding sequence is TGTGCCACCCTGAGACAGGGAGGATATGGCTACACCTTC.

The genes are TRBV18 and TRBJ1-1; perhaps TRBD1 as D (6 bases). This CDR3 spans 14 amino acids. Per the germline V gene, CDR1 is KGHSH and CDR2 is LQKENI. V lost 6 bases, J lost 0 bases, and 11 bases lay in between. The CDR3 bases are TGTGCCAGCTCCTTAACAGGGTTGAACACTGAAGCTTTCTTT. Translated: CASSLTGLNTEAFF.

The chain couples TRBV12-5 to TRBJ2-3; the match to TRBD2 covers 14 bases. V was clipped by 1 base and J by 3 bases; unmatched bases: 6. The CDR3 is 18 residues long. Per the germline V gene, CDR1 is LGHNT and CDR2 is FRNRAP. The CDR3 here is CASGLGWRLAGGTDTQYF. The CDR3 nucleotides are TGTGCTAGTGGTTTGGGTTGGCGACTAGCGGGGGGGACAGATACGCAGTATTTT.

This chain links TRBV4-1 with TRBJ1-3; 10 bases fit TRBD1. CDR1 is MGHRA, CDR2 YSYEKL, per germline. The CDR3 has 17 amino acids. J gave up 0 bases and V 2 bases, and 4 bases lay outside the gene matches. The CDR3 DNA reads as TGCGCCAGCAGCCAACAAAGGACAGGGGGCTCTGGAAACACCATATATTTT. Translated: CASSQQRTGGSGNTIYF.

This chain joins TRBV5-1 and TRBJ2-3; 7 bases align to TRBD2. V trimming: 2 bases; J trimming: 5 bases; junction bases outside the gene matches: 8. Looked up from germline, CDR1 is SGHRS and CDR2 is YFSETQ. The CDR3 loop spans 15 amino acids. The CDR3, as DNA: TGCGCCAGCAGCTTCGGGGGGAGAATAGGAGATACGCAGTATTTT. Translating it yields CASSFGGRIGDTQYF.

The chain couples TRBV7-6 to TRBJ2-1; D may be TRBD1 (6 bases). The CDR3 contains 15 residues. V was pared by 5 bases and J by 0 bases, with 11 bases between. Germline lookup yields CDR1 SGHVS and CDR2 FNYEAQ. The CDR3 loop is CASSLRGSSYNEQFF. CDR3 nucleotides: TGTGCCAGCAGCCTCAGGGGAAGCTCCTACAATGAGCAGTTCTTC.

This clone was found once. The rearrangement links TRBV18 to TRBJ2-5; TRBD1 agrees at 7 bases. The CDR3 spans 13 residues. Germline V gives CDR1 KGHSH, CDR2 LQKENI. The trim removed 8 bases at V and 1 base at J, leaving 4 bases unmatched. The CDR3 protein is CASTGQTQETQYF. In DNA form, the CDR3 reads TGTGCCAGCACGGGACAGACCCAAGAGACCCAGTACTTC. The full variable domain, with the rest looked up from reference TRBV18 and TRBJ2-5, is NAGVMQNPRHLVRRRGQEARLRCSPMKGHSHVYWYRQLPEEGLKFMVYLQKENIIDESGMPKERFSAEFPKEGPSILRIQQVVRGDSAAYFCASTGQTQETQYFGPGTRLLVL.

The V call is TRBV11-2, the J call TRBJ2-5, with 10 bases identical to TRBD1. The CDR3 is 15 residues long. With V trimmed by 5 bases and J by 5 bases, 8 bases remained unmatched. The germline CDR1 and CDR2 sequences are SGHAT and FQNNGV. CDR3 nucleotide sequence: TGTGCCAGCAGCCGTGGGACAGGGGATTTGGAGACCCAGTACTTC. This gives the protein CASSRGTGDLETQYF. Full variable domain (rest looked up from reference TRBV11-2 and TRBJ2-5): EAGVAQSPRYKIIEKRQSVAFWCNPISGHATLYWYQQILGQGPKLLIQFQNNGVVDDSQLPKDRFSAERLKGVDSTLKIQPAKLEDSAVYLCASSRGTGDLETQYFGPGTRLLVL.

This clone was detected once. The rearrangement uses TRBV11-2 and TRBJ1-5; the match to TRBD1 covers 8 bases. The V gene's germline CDR1 is SGHAT and CDR2 FQNNGV. The CDR3 runs 14 residues. Germline trimming cut 1 base from V and 7 bases from J; bases unmatched to any gene: 3. CDR3 residues: CASSLVQGAQPQHF. DNA of the CDR3: TGTGCCAGCAGCTTAGTCCAGGGGGCCCAGCCCCAGCATTTT. The variable domain in full, with the rest retrieved from reference TRBV11-2 and TRBJ1-5, is EAGVAQSPRYKIIEKRQSVAFWCNPISGHATLYWYQQILGQGPKLLIQFQNNGVVDDSQLPKDRFSAERLKGVDSTLKIQPAKLEDSAVYLCASSLVQGAQPQHFGDGTRLSIL.

The rearrangement joins TRBV18 to TRBJ1-5, with D possibly being TRBD1 (6 bases). The CDR3 totals 14 residues. Germline CDR1 is KGHSH and CDR2 is LQKENI. Trimming cost V 1 base and J 2 bases, with 6 bases left between them. The CDR3 nucleotides read TGTGCCAGCTCACCACAGGGGGGCAATCAGCCCCAGCATTTT. It specifies CASSPQGGNQPQHF.

Only one count was recorded for this clone. V gene TRBV15 combines with J gene TRBJ2-5, with 9 bases that match TRBD2. Germline V gene data show CDR1 as LNHNV and CDR2 as YYDKDF (reference sequence). CDR3 length equals 14 residues. The V segment lost 1 base and the J segment 3 bases; nucleotides outside the gene matches: 0. CDR3 sequence: CATSRGLAEETQYF. The CDR3 nucleotides are TGTGCCACCAGCAGAGGACTAGCGGAAGAGACCCAGTACTTC.

The J gene is TRBJ2-2, the V gene TRBV6-6; D is possibly TRBD1 (5 bases). The CDR3 covers 13 residues. The germline V gene has CDR1 MNHNY and CDR2 SVGAGI (reference sequence). Between the trimmed V and J ends, which lost 7 bases and 4 bases, there was a span of 10 bases. The CDR3 sequence is CASTAGLTGELFF. CDR3 sequence (DNA): TGTGCCAGCACTGCAGGGCTCACCGGGGAGCTGTTTTTT.

The chain links TRBV30 to TRBJ1-4; TRBD1 aligns across 10 bases. The CDR3 runs 19 residues. From germline, CDR1 is GTSNPN and CDR2 SVGIG (reference sequence). Trimming removed 2 bases from V and 0 bases from J; junction bases left unmatched: 12. CDR3 amino acids: CAWSSPTGGVASTNEKLFF. As DNA, the CDR3 is TGTGCCTGGAGTAGCCCGACAGGGGGCGTTGCCTCAACTAATGAAAAACTGTTTTTT.

A single count supports this clone. V is TRBV5-1 and J is TRBJ1-2; D remains unclear. Germline assignment: CDR1 SGHRS and CDR2 YFSETQ. The CDR3 length is 14 residues. Trimming shortened V by 4 bases and J by 0 bases, and 10 bases separated the two germline ends. The DNA for the CDR3 is TGCGCCAGCAGCCCCGGAGAATCTAACTATGGCTACACCTTC. Its translation: CASSPGESNYGYTF. Variable domain in full (rest from reference TRBV5-1 and TRBJ1-2): KAGVTQTPRYLIKTRGQQVTLSCSPISGHRSVSWYQQTPGQGLQFLFEYFSETQRNKGNFPGRFSGRQFSNSRSEMNVSTLELGDSALYLCASSPGESNYGYTFGSGTRLTVV.

The CDR3 spells CASSLDRTQYF. The DNA of the CDR3 is TGCGCCAGCAGTCTCGACAGGACGCAGTACTTC. The chain links TRBV23-1 to TRBJ2-7; TRBD1 might be the D (6 bases). TRBV23-1 is flagged as an ORF with uncertain function. The CDR3 is 11 residues long. The V end was cut by 4 bases, the J end by 9 bases, with 10 bases between.

V gene TRBV6-5 combines with J gene TRBJ2-5; 9 bases line up with TRBD1. J gave up 6 bases and V 5 bases, and 10 bases lay outside the gene matches. Germline V CDR1 and CDR2: MNHEY, SVGAGI. The CDR3 sequence is 15 residues long. The CDR3 sequence is CASSGAGTGMKTQYF. The CDR3 DNA reads TGTGCCAGCAGTGGCGCCGGGACAGGGATGAAGACCCAGTACTTC.

The genes are TRBV9 and TRBJ1-1; 7 bases agree with TRBD1. Per the germline V gene, CDR1 is SGDLS and CDR2 is YYNGEE. The length of the CDR3 is 13 residues. The V segment lost 2 bases and the J segment 3 bases; nucleotides outside the gene matches: 1. CDR3 nucleotide sequence: TGTGCCAGCAGCGTGACAGGGTACACTGAAGCTTTCTTT. Residues: CASSVTGYTEAFF.

This sequence joins TRBV19 and TRBJ1-2, with D possibly TRBD1 on 6 matching bases. Looked up from germline, CDR1 is LNHDA and CDR2 is SQIVND (reference sequence). Trimming pared 3 bases from V and 0 bases from J, leaving 8 bases between. CDR3 length: 14 amino acids. For the CDR3, the DNA is TGTGCCAGTAGTATGACAGGTCCTAACTATGGCTACACCTTC. Protein: CASSMTGPNYGYTF.